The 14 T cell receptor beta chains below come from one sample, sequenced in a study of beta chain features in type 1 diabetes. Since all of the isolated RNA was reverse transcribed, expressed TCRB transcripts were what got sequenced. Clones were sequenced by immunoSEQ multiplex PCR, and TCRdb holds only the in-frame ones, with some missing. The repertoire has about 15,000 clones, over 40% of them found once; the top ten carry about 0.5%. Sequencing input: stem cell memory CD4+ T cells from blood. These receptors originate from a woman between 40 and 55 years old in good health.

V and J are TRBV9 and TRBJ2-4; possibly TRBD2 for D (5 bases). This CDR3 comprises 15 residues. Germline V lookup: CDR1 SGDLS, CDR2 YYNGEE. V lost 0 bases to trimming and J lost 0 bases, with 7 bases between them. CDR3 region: CASSVDGLAKNIQYF. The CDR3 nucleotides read TGTGCCAGCAGCGTAGACGGACTAGCCAAAAACATTCAGTACTTC.

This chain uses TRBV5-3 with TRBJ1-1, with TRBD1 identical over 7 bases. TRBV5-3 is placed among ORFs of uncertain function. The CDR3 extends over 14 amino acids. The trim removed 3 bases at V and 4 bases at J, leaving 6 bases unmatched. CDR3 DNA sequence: TGTGCCAGAAGCTGGCCGGGACAGAGCACTGAAGCTTTCTTT. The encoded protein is CARSWPGQSTEAFF.

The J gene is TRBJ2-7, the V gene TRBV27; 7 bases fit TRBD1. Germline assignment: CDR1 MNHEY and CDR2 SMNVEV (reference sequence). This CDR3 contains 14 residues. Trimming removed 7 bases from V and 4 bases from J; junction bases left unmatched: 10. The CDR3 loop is CASKKGAGRYEQYF. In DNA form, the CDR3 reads TGTGCCAGCAAAAAGGGGGCAGGGCGTTACGAGCAGTACTTC.

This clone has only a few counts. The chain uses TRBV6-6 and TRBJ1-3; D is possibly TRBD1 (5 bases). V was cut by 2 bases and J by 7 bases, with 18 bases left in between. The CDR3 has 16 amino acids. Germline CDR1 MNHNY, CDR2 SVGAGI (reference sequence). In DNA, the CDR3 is TGTGCCAGCAGTTACATCTCCAGCCCGGGGGGGAACACCATATATTTT. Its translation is CASSYISSPGGNTIYF.

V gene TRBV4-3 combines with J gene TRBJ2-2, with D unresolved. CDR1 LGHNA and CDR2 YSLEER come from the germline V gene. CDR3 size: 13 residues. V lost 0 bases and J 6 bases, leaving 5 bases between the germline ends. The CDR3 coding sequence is TGCGCCAGCAGCCAAGAGGGCCCCGGGGAGCTGTTTTTT. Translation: CASSQEGPGELFF.

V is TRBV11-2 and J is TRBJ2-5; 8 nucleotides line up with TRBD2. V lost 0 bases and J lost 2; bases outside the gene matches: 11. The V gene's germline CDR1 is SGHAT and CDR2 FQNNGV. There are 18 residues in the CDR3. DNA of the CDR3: TGTGCCAGCAGCTTAGATATGAACGGGGGGGCATATCAAGAGACCCAGTACTTC. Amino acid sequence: CASSLDMNGGAYQETQYF.

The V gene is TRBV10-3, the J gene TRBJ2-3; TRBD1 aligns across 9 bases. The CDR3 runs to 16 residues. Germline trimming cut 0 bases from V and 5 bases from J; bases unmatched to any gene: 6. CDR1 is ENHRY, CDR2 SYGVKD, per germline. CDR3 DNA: TGTGCCATCAGTGAGTCGGGGGGGACAGGGAGAGATACGCAGTATTTT. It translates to CAISESGGTGRDTQYF.

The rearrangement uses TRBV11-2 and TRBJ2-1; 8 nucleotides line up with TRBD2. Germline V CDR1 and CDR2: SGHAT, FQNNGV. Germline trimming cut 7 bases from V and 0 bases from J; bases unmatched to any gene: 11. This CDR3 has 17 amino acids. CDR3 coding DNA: TGTGCCAGCACCCCCCAGCTAGCGGGCAGCTCCTACAATGAGCAGTTCTTC. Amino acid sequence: CASTPQLAGSSYNEQFF.

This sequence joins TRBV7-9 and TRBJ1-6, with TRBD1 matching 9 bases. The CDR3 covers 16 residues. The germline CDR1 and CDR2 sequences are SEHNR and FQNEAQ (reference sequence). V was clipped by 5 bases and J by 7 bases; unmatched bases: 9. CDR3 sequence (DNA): TGTGCCAGCAGCGTACAGGGGGCGATTGGAAATTCACCCCTCCACTTT. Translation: CASSVQGAIGNSPLHF.

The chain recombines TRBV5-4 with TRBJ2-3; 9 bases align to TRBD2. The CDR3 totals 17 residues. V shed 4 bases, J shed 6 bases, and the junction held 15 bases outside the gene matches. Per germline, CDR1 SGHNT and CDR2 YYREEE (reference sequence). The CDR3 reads CASSQDPPSGASDTQYF. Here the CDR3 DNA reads TGTGCCAGCAGCCAAGATCCGCCTAGCGGGGCATCCGATACGCAGTATTTT.

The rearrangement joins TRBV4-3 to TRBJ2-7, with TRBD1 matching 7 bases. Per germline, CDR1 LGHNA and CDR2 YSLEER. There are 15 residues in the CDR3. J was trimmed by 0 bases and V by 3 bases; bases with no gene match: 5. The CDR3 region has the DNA TGCGCCAGCAGCCAGGGACAGTTGAGCTCCTACGAGCAGTACTTC. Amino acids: CASSQGQLSSYEQYF.

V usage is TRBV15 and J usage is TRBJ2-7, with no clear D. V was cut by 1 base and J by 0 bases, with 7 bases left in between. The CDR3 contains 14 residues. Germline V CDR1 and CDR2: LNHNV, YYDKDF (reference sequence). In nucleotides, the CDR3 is TGTGCCACCAGCAGAGCTAGTAGCTCCTACGAGCAGTACTTC. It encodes CATSRASSSYEQYF.

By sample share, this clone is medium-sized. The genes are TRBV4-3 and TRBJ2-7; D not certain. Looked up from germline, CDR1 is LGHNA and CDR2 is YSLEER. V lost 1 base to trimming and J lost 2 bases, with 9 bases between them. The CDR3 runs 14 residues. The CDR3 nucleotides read TGCGCCAGCAGCCAAGTCTCGTTTGCCTACGAGCAGTACTTC. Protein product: CASSQVSFAYEQYF.

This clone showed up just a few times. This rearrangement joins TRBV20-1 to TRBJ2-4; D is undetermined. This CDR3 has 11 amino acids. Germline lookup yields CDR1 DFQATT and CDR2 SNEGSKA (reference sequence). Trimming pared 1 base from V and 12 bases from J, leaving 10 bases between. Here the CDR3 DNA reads TGCAGTGCTAGAGTACCAGTGGCTCAGTACTTC. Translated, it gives CSARVPVAQYF.